The source of this T cell receptor beta chain is a study of CD8 T cells in ankylosing spondylitis. Study-level findings and limits: The clones that were linked to disease were reported to be significantly enriched in matched synovial fluid samples from ankylosing spondylitis patients. Within ankylosing spondylitis blood, a TCR beta motif made up of eight highly homologous variants appeared to be characteristic.

This clonotype was detected only a few times. Its matching antigen is unknown. TCRdb re-derived calls from the 5' RACE reads in MiXCR, one entry per CDR3 protein. The sample yields hundreds of thousands of distinct CDR3 sequences, 25% to 30% seen once. J gave up 6 bases and V 11 bases, and 8 bases lay outside the gene matches. The CDR3 contains 14 residues. Germline V lookup: CDR1 SNHLY, CDR2 FYNNEI. The source of this sequence is a male donor with ankylosing spondylitis. The rearrangement uses TRBV2 and TRBJ1-6; TRBD1 matches at 9 bases. The material sequenced was blood, either unsorted or a sorted T cell fraction (not recorded which). The CDR3 region has the DNA TGTGCCGGACGACCGGGACAGGGTAATTCACCCCTCCACTTT. It is translated as CAGRPGQGNSPLHF.